At least ten counts were recorded for the clone carrying this T cell receptor beta chain. What it recognizes is unknown. Study-wide results and limits: Tumor-infiltrating Treg TCR alpha and beta sequences overlapped most with tumor naive CD4+ T cells, then blood naive. The larger-cohort validation was restricted to a single TCR beta V-J rearrangement rather than whole repertoires.

Trimming pared 0 bases from V and 0 bases from J, leaving 4 bases between. The germline V gene encodes CDR1 SGHRS and CDR2 YFSETQ. This CDR3 spans 14 amino acids. After constant-region reverse-primer amplification, full-length variable regions underwent semi-nested PCR with Nested Universal Primer A. TCRdb re-called the 5' RACE reads with MiXCR, one entry per CDR3 protein. The sample contains roughly 5,300 distinct CDR3 sequences, roughly 38% of which appear only once. Memory CD4+ T cells were sorted as CD4+CD45RO+CD25- cells. The chain couples TRBV5-1 to TRBJ1-3; D unresolved. The TCR originated in a female donor with breast cancer. The specimen sequenced was memory CD4+ T cells sorted from blood. Subset defined: memory CD4+ T cells, CD4+CD45RO+CD25-. CDR3 sequence (DNA): TGCGCCAGCAGCTTGGGGAGCTCTGGAAACACCATATATTTT. Its translation: CASSLGSSGNTIYF.